The next 16 T cell receptor beta chains were all read from a single sample in a study of Ad26.COV2.S vaccination and SARS-CoV-2 variants. The treatment denotes: some 19 received Ad26.COV2.S at low or high dose, single or two shots; about 5 received placebo; per-sample allocation not given. Material that was analyzed had been drawn on day 63 after the first vaccine or placebo injection. Produced via immunoSEQ multiplex PCR; TCRdb's table is partial and in-frame only. The data contain 300,000 to 400,000 clones, 70% to 90% of them singletons. The source material was peripheral blood, sampled in a trial of Ad26.COV2.S vaccine versus placebo. These receptors originate from a person aged 18-60 years who received the Ad26.COV2.S COVID-19 vaccine or a placebo.

The rearrangement uses TRBV5-4 and TRBJ2-1; D gene uncertain. The V gene lost 0 bases and the J gene lost 9 bases, with 4 bases spanning the gap. CDR1 is SGHNT, CDR2 YYREEE, per germline (reference sequence). This CDR3 has 11 residues. CDR3 DNA: TGTGCCAGCAGCTTGGACGTTGAGCAGTTCTTC. This codes for CASSLDVEQFF.

This clone was seen more than once but under ten times. The chain is built from TRBV7-2 and TRBJ2-7, with TRBD1 matching 7 bases. The CDR3 has 15 residues. The germline gives CDR1 SGHTA, CDR2 FQGNSA. V lost 5 bases, J lost 2 bases, and 9 bases stayed unmatched. The CDR3 is CASSTEGANTYEQYF. The CDR3 region has the DNA TGTGCCAGCAGCACCGAGGGGGCGAACACCTACGAGCAGTACTTC. Supplemented by reference TRBV7-2 and TRBJ2-7, the full variable domain reads GAGVSQSPSNKVTEKGKDVELRCDPISGHTALYWYRQSLGQGLEFLIYFQGNSAPDKSGLPSDRFSAERTGGSVSTLTIQRTQQEDSAVYLCASSTEGANTYEQYFGPGTRLTVT.

The chain recombines TRBV19 with TRBJ2-7, with 7 positions matching TRBD1. The CDR3 covers 16 residues. CDR1 is LNHDA and CDR2 is SQIVND in the germline V gene (reference sequence). Germline trimming cut 3 bases from V and 1 base from J; bases unmatched to any gene: 9. DNA for the CDR3: TGTGCCAGTAGTATGGGGACAGCCTTATATTCCTACGAGCAGTACTTC. This translates into CASSMGTALYSYEQYF.

This rearrangement joins TRBV5-4 to TRBJ1-1; D gene unclear. This CDR3 spans 14 amino acids. CDR1 and CDR2 (germline): SGHNT, YYREEE (reference sequence). Between the trimmed V and J ends, which lost 1 base and 5 bases, there was a span of 12 bases. In nucleotides, the CDR3 is TGTGCCAGCAGCTTGATGTCCTATAATACTGAAGCTTTCTTT. Translated, it gives CASSLMSYNTEAFF.

The CDR3 DNA reads TGTGCCAGCAACAGAGAAACCTCCTACGAGCAGTACTTC. Its translation: CASNRETSYEQYF. The gene calls are TRBV2 and TRBJ2-7; unclear D gene. The CDR3 spans 13 residues. Germline loops: CDR1 SNHLY, CDR2 FYNNEI. V was pared by 7 bases and J by 0 bases, with 10 bases between. The full variable domain, completed using reference TRBV2 and TRBJ2-7, is EPEVTQTPSHQVTQMGQEVILRCVPISNHLYFYWYRQILGQKVEFLVSFYNNEISEKSEIFDDQFSVERPDGSNFTLKIRSTKLEDSAMYFCASNRETSYEQYFGPGTRLTVT.

V usage is TRBV9 and J usage is TRBJ2-5, with 8 nucleotides matching TRBD1. The V and J ends lost 1 base and 2 bases, in that order; junction bases with no gene match: 1. Germline lookup yields CDR1 SGDLS and CDR2 YYNGEE. This CDR3 spans 14 amino acids. The CDR3 DNA follows: TGTGCCAGCAGCGTAAGGACAGGGCAAGAGACCCAGTACTTC. Translating gives CASSVRTGQETQYF.

The V and J genes are TRBV4-2 and TRBJ1-2; D may be TRBD1 (5 bases). CDR3 size: 13 residues. Trimming cost V 5 bases and J 0 bases, with 7 bases left between them. The germline V gene has CDR1 LGHNA and CDR2 YNFKEQ. The CDR3 loop reads CASSGGSNYGYTF. DNA for the CDR3: TGTGCCAGCAGCGGGGGGTCTAACTATGGCTACACCTTC.

The chain employs TRBV5-8 and TRBJ2-3; maybe TRBD1 (6 bases). Trimming shortened V by 5 bases and J by 3 bases, and 10 bases separated the two germline ends. Germline CDR1 is SGHTS and CDR2 is YDEGEE. The CDR3 spans 13 residues. The CDR3 DNA sequence: TGTGCCAGCAGGTCAAGGGGGACAGATACGCAGTATTTT. This codes for CASRSRGTDTQYF.

The rearrangement uses TRBV27 and TRBJ2-5; 12 nucleotides agree with TRBD2. The ends lost 5 bases at V and 1 base at J; junction bases unmatched: 8. The CDR3 runs 17 residues. Germline-derived CDR1 and CDR2 are MNHEY and SMNVEV (reference sequence). CDR3 amino acids: CASSAFPTSGGQETQYF. In DNA form, the CDR3 reads TGTGCCAGCAGTGCATTCCCGACTAGCGGGGGCCAAGAGACCCAGTACTTC.

This rearrangement joins TRBV5-6 to TRBJ2-7, with 7 bases that match TRBD1. Looked up from germline, CDR1 is SGHDT and CDR2 is YYEEEE. The CDR3 has 15 amino acids. The V segment lost 4 bases and the J segment 1 base; nucleotides outside the gene matches: 8. CDR3 nucleotide sequence: TGTGCCAGCAGCGAATTGACAGGGTATTCCTACGAGCAGTACTTC. Translating gives CASSELTGYSYEQYF. The complete variable domain, with remaining parts taken from reference TRBV5-6 and TRBJ2-7, reads DAGVTQSPTHLIKTRGQQVTLRCSPKSGHDTVSWYQQALGQGPQFIFQYYEEEERQRGNFPDRFSGHQFPNYSSELNVNALLLGDSALYLCASSELTGYSYEQYFGPGTRLTVT.

This chain connects TRBV19 to TRBJ1-5; 8 bases map to TRBD1. The V gene's germline CDR1 is LNHDA and CDR2 SQIVND (reference sequence). The CDR3 runs to 15 residues. V dropped 7 bases and J dropped 5; count of bases not matched to a gene: 10. The CDR3 here is CASTTGQGSYQPQHF. In DNA, the CDR3 is TGTGCCAGTACCACCGGACAGGGATCGTATCAGCCCCAGCATTTT.

The rearrangement uses TRBV24-1 and TRBJ1-6; TRBD1 might be the D (6 bases). This CDR3 contains 18 residues. The V end was cut by 9 bases, the J end by 4 bases, with 24 bases between. Per germline, CDR1 KGHDR and CDR2 SFDVKD. CDR3 in DNA: TGTGCCACCTTGGGGGCTTCTACACCCAGACCGTATAATTCACCCCTCCACTTT. This gives the protein CATLGASTPRPYNSPLHF.

The chain joins TRBV19 to TRBJ2-5; D ambiguous. The V and J ends lost 3 bases and 0 bases respectively, with 11 bases between them. CDR1 LNHDA and CDR2 SQIVND come from the germline V gene (reference sequence). The CDR3 has 15 residues. CDR3 DNA: TGTGCCAGTAGTATTGGATCAGGTTACCAAGAGACCCAGTACTTC. Its protein product is CASSIGSGYQETQYF. Together with reference TRBV19 and TRBJ2-5, the CDR3 gives the full variable domain: DGGITQSPKYLFRKEGQNVTLSCEQNLNHDAMYWYRQDPGQGLRLIYYSQIVNDFQKGDIAEGYSVSREKKESFPLTVTSAQKNPTAFYLCASSIGSGYQETQYFGPGTRLLVL.

Comment on this clone: The same CDR3 also results from other DNA sequences found in this sample. The chain uses TRBV7-2 and TRBJ1-1; no clear D. CDR1 and CDR2 (germline): SGHTA, FQGNSA. This CDR3 has 14 amino acids. V dropped 1 base and J dropped 0 bases, with 6 bases sitting between them. Here the CDR3 reads CASSLGQLNTEAFF. CDR3 DNA sequence: TGTGCCAGCAGCTTAGGCCAGTTGAACACTGAAGCTTTCTTT.

V gene TRBV9 combines with J gene TRBJ2-7; TRBD1 or TRBD2 may be the D gene (5 bases each). Trimming took off 0 bases at V and 5 bases at J, with 9 bases between the two ends. Per germline, CDR1 SGDLS and CDR2 YYNGEE. The CDR3 has 13 amino acids. The CDR3 nucleotides read TGTGCCAGCAGCGTAGCAGGGAGCCACGAGCAGTACTTC. Translated: CASSVAGSHEQYF.

This CDR3 reads CASSYKGIYEQYF. CDR3 coding DNA: TGTGCCAGCAGTTATAAGGGGATCTACGAGCAGTACTTC. The chain is built from TRBV6-2 or TRBV6-3 and TRBJ2-7; perhaps TRBD1 as D (5 bases). Germline assignment: CDR1 MNHEY and CDR2 SVGEGT. This CDR3 comprises 13 residues. V was pared by 3 bases and J by 3 bases, with 9 bases between.